Reported below is one T cell receptor beta chain. These data are taken from a study of blood T cells in healthy people across ages. The CDR3 sequence is 14 residues long. CDR1 is SGHDN, CDR2 FVKESK, per germline. The germline V and J ends were trimmed by 0 bases and 3 bases, with 9 bases remaining between them. Using a J-beta primer mix together with a sample-barcoded 5' primer, a second PCR was run for roughly 7 to 12 cycles. TCRdb re-called the 5' RACE reads through MiXCR, storing one row per CDR3 protein. The sample contains some 1.5 million distinct CDR3 sequences, about 30% of which appear only once. The sample providers were healthy Caucasian people from Russia, aged about 6 to 100.

Sequenced input: blood. The rearrangement joins TRBV14 to TRBJ2-7; D perhaps matches TRBD1 (6 bases). The TCR was taken from a woman in her thirties in good health. DNA of the CDR3: TGTGCCAGCAGCCAAGAGACAGGATACTACGAGCAGTACTTC. It specifies CASSQETGYYEQYF.